Each of the 26 T cell receptor beta chains below was sequenced from the same sample in a study of T cell responses to AZD1222 COVID-19 vaccine. The assay was immunoSEQ multiplex PCR, and TCRdb's table has in-frame clones only and misses some. The data contain 75,000 to 100,000 clones, approximately 83% of them seen just once; the ten biggest clones take up 5% to 6.5%. Sequenced here: peripheral blood, sampled on day 0 of AZD1222 vaccination. The receptor source for this set is an adult in good health.

The chain has TRBV2 and TRBJ2-1; 7 bases agree with TRBD2. Trimming removed 7 bases from V and 9 bases from J; junction bases left unmatched: 18. Germline CDR1 reads SNHLY; CDR2 reads FYNNEI. The CDR3 has 16 amino acids. The CDR3 sequence is CASTTWVAGPKGEQFF. DNA of the CDR3: TGTGCCAGCACCACCTGGGTAGCGGGTCCCAAGGGTGAGCAGTTCTTC.

The chain links TRBV6-2 or TRBV6-3 to TRBJ2-7; 8 nucleotides line up with TRBD1. The CDR3 length is 15 residues. J lost 6 bases, V lost 2 bases, and 9 bases had no gene match. Germline V CDR1 and CDR2: MNHEY, SVGEGT. CDR3 DNA sequence: TGTGCCAGCAGTTACGGAGAGGGCAGGGGGCCCGAGCAGTACTTC. This gives the protein CASSYGEGRGPEQYF.

The V call is TRBV19, the J call TRBJ1-5, with a weak D call TRBD1 (6 bases). Germline CDR1 and CDR2: LNHDA and SQIVND (reference sequence). Trimming pared 5 bases from V and 11 bases from J, leaving 10 bases between. The CDR3 is 11 residues long. CDR3 nucleotides: TGTGCCAGTAGTGGGGGCTTGGCCCAGCATTTT. Its translation: CASSGGLAQHF. Drawing the rest from reference TRBV19 and TRBJ1-5, the complete variable domain is DGGITQSPKYLFRKEGQNVTLSCEQNLNHDAMYWYRQDPGQGLRLIYYSQIVNDFQKGDIAEGYSVSREKKESFPLTVTSAQKNPTAFYLCASSGGLAQHFGDGTRLSIL.

This clone was seen many times. V gene TRBV4-1 combines with J gene TRBJ2-3; no clear D gene. The V gene's germline CDR1 is MGHRA and CDR2 YSYEKL. The V end was cut by 0 bases, the J end by 2 bases, with 6 bases between. This CDR3 contains 14 residues. In nucleotides, the CDR3 is TGCGCCAGCAGCCAAGATAGGAACACAGATACGCAGTATTTT. Amino acids: CASSQDRNTDTQYF.

This CDR3 is CASPEGQGMGEQYF. The CDR3 DNA is TGTGCCAGCCCCGAGGGGCAGGGAATGGGCGAGCAGTACTTC. The chain combines TRBV5-8 with TRBJ2-7; the D gene could be TRBD1 or TRBD2 (5 bases each). The CDR3 loop spans 14 amino acids. Per germline, CDR1 SGHTS and CDR2 YDEGEE. The V and J ends lost 7 bases and 6 bases respectively, with 20 bases between them.

The chain uses TRBV4-1 and TRBJ2-7; 7 nucleotides match TRBD1. Germline V gene sequence: CDR1 MGHRA, CDR2 YSYEKL. The CDR3 is 14 amino acids. With V trimmed by 2 bases and J by 1 base, 2 bases remained unmatched. Here the CDR3 reads CASSQSDRSYEQYF. Here the CDR3 DNA reads TGCGCCAGCAGCCAATCGGACAGGTCCTACGAGCAGTACTTC.

This chain connects TRBV5-5 to TRBJ1-3; possible D gene TRBD1, 6 bases. There are 19 residues in the CDR3. The V gene lost 4 bases and the J gene lost 1 base, with 24 bases spanning the gap. Germline lookup yields CDR1 SGHKS and CDR2 YYEKEE (reference sequence). The CDR3 is CASSPSWGRGGRSGNTIYF. The DNA for the CDR3 is TGTGCCAGCAGCCCCTCCTGGGGGAGGGGGGGGAGGTCTGGAAACACCATATATTTT.

V and J are TRBV2 and TRBJ1-1, with 7 bases aligning to TRBD1. The V segment lost 1 base and the J segment 5 bases; nucleotides outside the gene matches: 4. Germline CDR1 reads SNHLY; CDR2 reads FYNNEI. There are 14 residues in the CDR3. DNA of the CDR3: TGTGCCAGCAGTGAAGTGGGCAGGGGGACTGAAGCTTTCTTT. Its protein product is CASSEVGRGTEAFF.

The genes are TRBV6-5 and TRBJ2-7; D is perhaps TRBD1 (6 bases). This CDR3 spans 15 amino acids. The germline V and J ends were trimmed by 4 bases and 2 bases, with 15 bases remaining between them. CDR1 MNHEY and CDR2 SVGAGI come from the germline V gene. The CDR3, as DNA: TGTGCCAGCAGTTTAGAGCAGGGGTTCACCTACGAGCAGTACTTC. Encoded protein: CASSLEQGFTYEQYF.

The chain is built from TRBV6-2 or TRBV6-3 and TRBJ2-2, with 8 bases identical to TRBD1. This CDR3 region has 16 residues. From germline, CDR1 is MNHEY and CDR2 SVGEGT. V shed 5 bases, J shed 7 bases, and the junction held 12 bases outside the gene matches. CDR3: CASSLRTGRISGELFF. DNA for the CDR3: TGTGCCAGCAGTCTCCGGACAGGGAGGATCAGCGGGGAGCTGTTTTTT.

V is TRBV7-9 and J is TRBJ2-1; 12 bases align to TRBD2. Germline V gene lookup returns CDR1 SEHNR and CDR2 FQNEAQ (reference sequence). V shed 4 bases and J 9 bases; nucleotides not matched to a gene: 7. The CDR3 has 15 residues. The DNA of the CDR3 is TGTGCCAGCAGCTCCCTAGCGGGGGGGCCCCGTGAGCAGTTCTTC. Translating gives CASSSLAGGPREQFF.

The V and J genes are TRBV4-3 and TRBJ2-3, with TRBD2 matching 11 bases. V shed 2 bases, J shed 4 bases, and the junction held 8 bases outside the gene matches. CDR3 length: 17 amino acids. Germline V gene sequence: CDR1 LGHNA, CDR2 YSLEER. The CDR3 DNA reads TGCGCCAGCAGCCAAAATCTCCTAGCGGGAGGTGCAGATACGCAGTATTTT. This sequence encodes CASSQNLLAGGADTQYF.

This sequence joins TRBV6-5 and TRBJ1-2; TRBD1 matches 7 bases. V lost 0 bases, J lost 4 bases, and 5 bases stayed unmatched. There are 15 residues in the CDR3. Germline CDR1 is MNHEY and CDR2 is SVGAGI. CDR3 protein: CASSYSRGRPYGYTF. The CDR3 region has the DNA TGTGCCAGCAGTTACTCTAGGGGGCGACCCTATGGCTACACCTTC.

The rearrangement uses TRBV10-1 and TRBJ1-6; TRBD1 might be the D (5 bases). From germline, CDR1 is WNHNN and CDR2 SYGVQD (reference sequence). V was pared by 10 bases and J by 2 bases, with 18 bases between. The CDR3 spans 16 residues. The CDR3 bases are TGCGCCACCAGAGGGGATCAGGGAACCTATAATTCACCCCTCCACTTT. Translating it yields CATRGDQGTYNSPLHF.

The rearrangement uses TRBV24-1 and TRBJ2-2; D not certain. The CDR3 covers 13 residues. Deletions cut 1 base from V and 10 bases from J, with 9 bases between. CDR1 and CDR2 (germline): KGHDR, SFDVKD. The CDR3: CATSDFPPVELFF. The CDR3 region has the DNA TGTGCCACCAGTGATTTTCCCCCAGTGGAGCTGTTTTTT.

The V call is TRBV18, the J call TRBJ1-4, with TRBD1 as a possible D gene (5 bases). The V end was cut by 6 bases, the J end by 4 bases, with 9 bases between. CDR3 size: 13 residues. Germline V gene data show CDR1 as KGHSH and CDR2 as LQKENI. In DNA, the CDR3 is TGTGCCAGCTCCCGCAGGGATAATGAAAAACTGTTTTTT. Translating it yields CASSRRDNEKLFF.

This clone was seen just once. The chain uses TRBV6-5 and TRBJ2-1; 14 bases line up with TRBD2. Germline values: CDR1 MNHEY, CDR2 SVGAGI. The trim removed 6 bases at V and 7 bases at J, leaving 5 bases unmatched. The CDR3 runs to 15 residues. This chain's CDR3 is CASSHGTSGRNEQFF. The CDR3 nucleotides are TGTGCCAGCAGCCATGGGACTAGCGGGAGAAATGAGCAGTTCTTC.

This sequence joins TRBV3-1 (or the pseudogene TRBV3-2) and TRBJ1-2; a weak D match, TRBD1 (6 bases). The CDR3 is made up of 15 amino acids. Per the germline V gene, CDR1 is LGHDT and CDR2 is YNNKEL (reference sequence). V gave up 4 bases and J gave up 0 bases, with 12 bases separating them. CDR3 loop: CASSLRSGANYGYTF. In nucleotides, the CDR3 is TGTGCCAGCAGCCTGAGGTCAGGGGCTAACTATGGCTACACCTTC.

The chain has TRBV5-1 and TRBJ1-1, with 8 positions matching TRBD1. This CDR3 comprises 16 residues. Germline CDR1 SGHRS, CDR2 YFSETQ. The trim removed 0 bases at V and 0 bases at J, leaving 4 bases unmatched. CDR3 region: CASSLGTGNMNTEAFF. The CDR3 DNA follows: TGCGCCAGCAGCTTGGGGACAGGGAACATGAACACTGAAGCTTTCTTT. Full variable domain (outside the CDR3, taken from reference TRBV5-1 and TRBJ1-1): KAGVTQTPRYLIKTRGQQVTLSCSPISGHRSVSWYQQTPGQGLQFLFEYFSETQRNKGNFPGRFSGRQFSNSRSEMNVSTLELGDSALYLCASSLGTGNMNTEAFFGQGTRLTVV.

Here the CDR3 DNA reads TGCGCCAGCAGCCCGCGGACCGGAGGGTACGAGCAGTACTTC. Protein product: CASSPRTGGYEQYF. V gene TRBV5-1 combines with J gene TRBJ2-7; D possibly corresponds to TRBD2 (6 bases). The CDR3 consists of 14 residues. CDR1 SGHRS and CDR2 YFSETQ come from the germline V gene. V shed 4 bases and J shed 4 bases, with 15 bases lying between them.

This chain connects TRBV6-5 to TRBJ2-7; tentatively, D is TRBD1 or TRBD2 (5 bases each). Germline assignment: CDR1 MNHEY and CDR2 SVGAGI. The CDR3 spans 14 residues. Trimming left V 6 bases short and J 0 bases short, with 12 bases between. CDR3 bases: TGTGCCAGCAGGCCGGGACGGCTCTCCTACGAGCAGTACTTC. The encoded protein is CASRPGRLSYEQYF.

This clone was counted a single time. This chain links TRBV7-2 with TRBJ2-1, with 9 bases aligning to TRBD2. The J segment lost 3 bases and the V segment lost 5 bases, leaving 8 bases of the junction unmatched. Germline CDR1 SGHTA, CDR2 FQGNSA. This CDR3 contains 16 residues. The chain's CDR3 is CASSIYSGSRYNEQFF. The CDR3 bases are TGTGCCAGCAGCATCTATAGCGGGAGCCGCTACAATGAGCAGTTCTTC. The whole variable domain, remainder taken from reference TRBV7-2 and TRBJ2-1, is GAGVSQSPSNKVTEKGKDVELRCDPISGHTALYWYRQSLGQGLEFLIYFQGNSAPDKSGLPSDRFSAERTGGSVSTLTIQRTQQEDSAVYLCASSIYSGSRYNEQFFGPGTRLTVL.

V is TRBV9 and J is TRBJ2-7; D is possibly TRBD1 (6 bases). V was trimmed by 0 bases and J by 2 bases, leaving 9 bases between them. CDR3 length equals 14 residues. In germline, CDR1 is SGDLS, CDR2 YYNGEE. As DNA, the CDR3 is TGTGCCAGCAGCGTAGCCACAGGGACCTACGAGCAGTACTTC. It yields the protein CASSVATGTYEQYF.

The chain has TRBV5-4 and TRBJ2-7; 9 bases align to TRBD2. From germline, CDR1 is SGHNT and CDR2 YYREEE (reference sequence). The CDR3 totals 16 residues. The ends lost 0 bases at V and 2 bases at J; junction bases unmatched: 6. CDR3 bases: TGTGCCAGCAGCTTGGCTAGCGGGACTAGTACCTACGAGCAGTACTTC. It yields the protein CASSLASGTSTYEQYF.

The rearrangement uses TRBV7-6 and TRBJ1-1; possibly TRBD1 for D (5 bases). The CDR3 length is 16 residues. Trimming removed 1 base from V and 4 bases from J, with 16 bases in between. CDR1 is SGHVS, CDR2 FNYEAQ, per germline. CDR3 sequence: CASSLGVGGVGTEAFF. The CDR3 bases are TGTGCCAGCAGCTTAGGGGTTGGGGGGGTAGGCACTGAAGCTTTCTTT. Complete variable domain (other parts from reference TRBV7-6 and TRBJ1-1): GAGVSQSPRYKVTKRGQDVALRCDPISGHVSLYWYRQALGQGPEFLTYFNYEAQQDKSGLPNDRFSAERPEGSISTLTIQRTEQRDSAMYRCASSLGVGGVGTEAFFGQGTRLTVV.

The rearrangement joins TRBV7-9 to TRBJ2-7; no clear D. Trimming took off 5 bases at V and 2 bases at J, with 10 bases between the two ends. Germline V gene sequence: CDR1 SEHNR, CDR2 FQNEAQ (reference sequence). CDR3 length: 13 amino acids. The CDR3, as DNA: TGTGCCAGCAGCACCAACTGGCCCTACGAGCAGTACTTC. Translating gives CASSTNWPYEQYF. The entire variable domain, with the rest obtained from reference TRBV7-9 and TRBJ2-7, is as follows: DTGVSQNPRHKITKRGQNVTFRCDPISEHNRLYWYRQTLGQGPEFLTYFQNEAQLEKSRLLSDRFSAERPKGSFSTLEIQRTEQGDSAMYLCASSTNWPYEQYFGPGTRLTVT.